These 26 T cell receptor beta chains came from one sample sequenced in a study of identical twins. TCRdb re-analysed the 5' RACE reads in MiXCR, keeping a single row per CDR3 protein. The sample gives 1.5 million to 2 million distinct CDR3 sequences, around 33% of which show up once; approximately 0.29% is in the top ten. Sequencing was done on a sample of cord blood. The receptors come from a newborn girl in good health.

This clonotype is a singleton in its sample. The junction departs from germline at one end; a sequencing error may be responsible. The genes are TRBV7-9 and TRBJ1-4, with TRBD1 matching 8 bases. The CDR3 runs 14 residues. Germline CDR1 reads SEHNR; CDR2 reads FQNEAQ (reference sequence). CDR3 DNA: TGTGCCAGCAGCCTGGACAGGGTTAATGAAGAACTGTTTTTT. Protein sequence: CASSLDRVNEELFF.

J is TRBJ2-1 and V is TRBV6-6; TRBD2 matches at 8 bases. This CDR3 region has 16 residues. V lost 2 bases, J lost 4 bases, and 7 bases stayed unmatched. The germline gives CDR1 MNHNY, CDR2 SVGAGI (reference sequence). This CDR3 reads CASSYRRGAGYNEQFF. The CDR3 bases are TGTGCCAGCAGTTACAGGCGGGGGGCCGGTTACAATGAGCAGTTCTTC.

The CDR3 loop is CASSLDLAGGNTDTQYF. CDR3 DNA sequence: TGTGCCAGCAGCTTAGACCTAGCGGGGGGTAACACAGATACGCAGTATTTT. The chain is built from TRBV7-9 and TRBJ2-3; 11 bases are shared with TRBD2. Looked up from germline, CDR1 is SEHNR and CDR2 is FQNEAQ (reference sequence). V dropped 1 base and J dropped 2; count of bases not matched to a gene: 5. The CDR3 covers 17 residues.

This clonotype was detected many times. The rearrangement links TRBV29-1 to TRBJ2-1, with D possibly TRBD2 on 5 matching bases. The CDR3 sequence is 12 residues long. V lost 3 bases to trimming and J lost 3 bases, with 6 bases between them. Germline V gives CDR1 SQVTM, CDR2 ANQGSEA. The CDR3 protein is CSVDGNYNEQFF. The CDR3 DNA sequence: TGCAGCGTTGACGGGAACTACAATGAGCAGTTCTTC.

This chain links TRBV4-2 with TRBJ2-1; TRBD2 is a possible D gene (5 bases). Germline CDR1 LGHNA, CDR2 YNFKEQ. The CDR3 loop spans 14 amino acids. Trimming stripped 6 bases from V and 3 bases from J, with 12 bases between. The CDR3 DNA sequence: TGTGCCAGCAGAGAGGGAGCGGTCTACAATGAGCAGTTCTTC. This gives the protein CASREGAVYNEQFF.

This clonotype showed up many times. The gene calls are TRBV6-2 or TRBV6-3 and TRBJ2-5; D not resolved. With 2 bases removed from V and 5 bases from J, the gap between germline ends came to 6 bases. Per germline, CDR1 MNHEY and CDR2 SVGEGT. The CDR3 is 12 amino acids. The CDR3 nucleotides read TGTGCCAGCAGTTACGTCCGGGAGACCCAGTACTTC. Residues: CASSYVRETQYF.

The gene calls are TRBV20-1 and TRBJ1-1; D unclear. Between the trimmed V and J ends, which lost 2 bases and 3 bases, there was a span of 7 bases. CDR1 and CDR2 from the germline V gene are DFQATT and SNEGSKA (reference sequence). This CDR3 is built from 12 residues. CDR3 in amino acids: CSARIDYTEAFF. The CDR3 DNA follows: TGCAGTGCTAGAATTGATTACACTGAAGCTTTCTTT.

The V call is TRBV20-1, the J call TRBJ2-5; tentatively, D is TRBD2 (5 bases). Near its end, the DNA agrees better with TRBJ2-7, so the J call may be wrong. Germline V gene lookup returns CDR1 DFQATT and CDR2 SNEGSKA (reference sequence). The CDR3 covers 12 residues. Here the CDR3 reads CSARILDNEQYF. In DNA form, the CDR3 reads TGCAGTGCTAGGATACTAGATAACGAGCAGTACTTC.

This clonotype was counted a few times. The chain joins TRBV12-3 or TRBV12-4 to TRBJ2-1; D might be TRBD2 (6 bases). This CDR3 comprises 15 residues. Between the trimmed V and J ends, which lost 4 bases and 10 bases, there was a span of 20 bases. The DNA for the CDR3 is TGTGCCAGCAGTTGGGGAGGTTCTTATGTAGGGGAGCAGTTCTTC. As protein: CASSWGGSYVGEQFF.

The chain recombines TRBV20-1 with TRBJ1-2, with D unclear. Germline CDR1 reads DFQATT; CDR2 reads SNEGSKA (reference sequence). The CDR3 runs to 12 residues. V shed 2 bases and J shed 2 bases, with 6 bases lying between them. In DNA form, the CDR3 reads TGCAGTGCTAGATCGGAGAACTATGGCTACACCTTC. It yields the protein CSARSENYGYTF.

The chain links TRBV20-1 to TRBJ2-1, with 14 bases that match TRBD2. Per the germline V gene, CDR1 is DFQATT and CDR2 is SNEGSKA (reference sequence). This CDR3 has 16 residues. After removal of 5 bases from V and 7 bases from J, the junction contained 10 bases not matched to a gene. CDR3 loop: CSAGTSGGRKRNEQFF. As DNA, the CDR3 is TGCAGTGCTGGGACTAGCGGGGGCCGAAAAAGAAATGAGCAGTTCTTC.

The table lists this clonotype with a few counts. The CDR3, as DNA: TGTGCCAGCAGCTTTTTGGGACTAGCTTACGAGCAGTACTTC. As protein: CASSFLGLAYEQYF. V and J are TRBV7-2 and TRBJ2-7, with 9 positions matching TRBD2. The CDR3 runs to 14 residues. The germline V gene encodes CDR1 SGHTA and CDR2 FQGNSA. Germline trimming cut 3 bases from V and 4 bases from J; bases unmatched to any gene: 4. The variable domain in full, with the rest retrieved from reference TRBV7-2 and TRBJ2-7, is GAGVSQSPSNKVTEKGKDVELRCDPISGHTALYWYRQSLGQGLEFLIYFQGNSAPDKSGLPSDRFSAERTGGSVSTLTIQRTQQEDSAVYLCASSFLGLAYEQYFGPGTRLTVT.

The J gene is TRBJ1-4, the V gene TRBV3-1, with D possibly being TRBD1 (5 bases). Germline CDR1 is LGHDT and CDR2 is YNNKEL (reference sequence). Trimming removed 3 bases from V and 7 bases from J, with 9 bases in between. This CDR3 spans 13 amino acids. The CDR3 sequence is CASSHPDSEKLFF. The DNA for the CDR3 is TGTGCCAGCAGCCACCCCGACAGTGAAAAACTGTTTTTT.

V and J are TRBV6-5 and TRBJ2-1; D is ambiguous. Germline V gene sequence: CDR1 MNHEY, CDR2 SVGAGI. Trimming left V 5 bases short and J 5 bases short, with 10 bases between. The CDR3 consists of 13 residues. The CDR3 DNA is TGTGCCAGCAGTACGGGTGAAAACAATGAGCAGTTCTTC. It yields the protein CASSTGENNEQFF.

V is TRBV11-2 and J is TRBJ1-2, with a possible D match to TRBD1 (6 bases). This CDR3 spans 15 amino acids. CDR1 is SGHAT, CDR2 FQNNGV, per germline. V lost 0 bases and J lost 5, with 13 bases in between. The CDR3: CASSLDRGGGYGYTF. CDR3 coding DNA: TGTGCCAGCAGCTTAGATCGGGGAGGGGGATATGGCTACACCTTC.

The chain links TRBV10-3 to TRBJ2-1; D may be TRBD1 (6 bases). The CDR3 extends over 13 amino acids. The germline V and J ends were trimmed by 7 bases and 10 bases, with 17 bases remaining between them. Per germline, CDR1 ENHRY and CDR2 SYGVKD. Here the CDR3 DNA reads TGTGCCATCACTGGACAGCGCTCCTACGAGCAGTTCTTC. It encodes CAITGQRSYEQFF.

The table lists this clonotype with a few counts. V is TRBV20-1 and J is TRBJ2-1; D might be TRBD2 (5 bases). This CDR3 comprises 14 residues. V lost 5 bases to trimming and J lost 4 bases, with 15 bases between them. Per the germline V gene, CDR1 is DFQATT and CDR2 is SNEGSKA (reference sequence). The CDR3 here is CSAAPKPGYNEQFF. The CDR3 DNA is TGCAGTGCTGCCCCAAAGCCGGGGTACAATGAGCAGTTCTTC.

This clonotype was seen a handful of times. V gene TRBV13 combines with J gene TRBJ1-1; D uncertain. The CDR3 is 14 amino acids. Germline V gene sequence: CDR1 PRHDT, CDR2 FYEKMQ (reference sequence). Trimming pared 5 bases from V and 4 bases from J, leaving 14 bases between. In DNA form, the CDR3 reads TGTGCCAGCAGCGTCGTTGCCGTAGCCACTGAAGCTTTCTTT. Translation: CASSVVAVATEAFF.

About this clonotype itself: Given a much more abundant clone one base away, this may be a read error. This chain's CDR3 is CATSRDSWDRSYNEQYF. CDR3 bases: TGTGCCACCAGCAGAGATTCATGGGACCGATCCTACAATGAGCAGTACTTC. The rearrangement links TRBV15 to TRBJ2-1; the D gene could be TRBD1 or TRBD2 (5 bases each). The J call is doubtful: the DNA matches TRBJ2-7 better. The germline V gene has CDR1 LNHNV and CDR2 YYDKDF (reference sequence). The CDR3 has 17 amino acids.

This clonotype showed up just once. The J gene is TRBJ1-1, the V gene TRBV7-9; the D is unclear. Germline V gives CDR1 SEHNR, CDR2 FQNEAQ (reference sequence). This CDR3 comprises 15 residues. The ends were cut back, 2 bases at V and 1 base at J, with 11 bases in the middle. The CDR3 is CASSLSEEANTEAFF. CDR3 nucleotides: TGTGCCAGCAGCTTATCAGAGGAGGCGAACACTGAAGCTTTCTTT.

This clonotype was observed a few times. The chain combines TRBV2 with TRBJ2-7, with unresolved D. The ends were cut back, 7 bases at V and 7 bases at J, with 17 bases in the middle. This CDR3 spans 13 amino acids. CDR1 and CDR2 from the germline V gene are SNHLY and FYNNEI. Here the CDR3 reads CASMAAKVREQYF. CDR3 DNA sequence: TGTGCCAGCATGGCCGCCAAAGTTCGGGAGCAGTACTTC.

As concerns this clonotype: Germline and junction disagree at one end, which may indicate a read error. The rearrangement uses TRBV12-3 or TRBV12-4 and TRBJ2-7; 11 nucleotides match TRBD2. The CDR3 is made up of 14 amino acids. The CDR3 DNA is TGTGCCAGCAGGTTAGCGGGAGGGCCGGGCGAGCAGTACTTC. Its translation is CASRLAGGPGEQYF.

The chain combines TRBV20-1 with TRBJ2-1, with 9 positions matching TRBD1. CDR3 size: 15 residues. Germline V gives CDR1 DFQATT, CDR2 SNEGSKA (reference sequence). J lost 4 bases, V lost 2 bases, and 6 bases had no gene match. CDR3 residues: CSARRLQGAYNEQFF. CDR3 bases: TGCAGTGCTAGAAGGCTACAGGGGGCGTACAATGAGCAGTTCTTC.

As concerns this clonotype: The junction does not match germline at one end; this may be a read error. CDR3 protein: CATSFGQNTDTQYF. The CDR3 nucleotides are TGTGCCACCTCCTTTGGACAGAACACAGATACACAGTATTTT. This chain connects TRBV24-1 to TRBJ2-3, with D perhaps TRBD1 (6 bases). From germline, CDR1 is KGHDR and CDR2 SFDVKD. This CDR3 spans 14 amino acids.

This chain joins TRBV20-1 and TRBJ1-5; tentatively, D is TRBD1 (5 bases). The CDR3 is 14 residues long. V lost 3 bases and J 4 bases, leaving 13 bases between the germline ends. The germline CDR1 and CDR2 sequences are DFQATT and SNEGSKA (reference sequence). CDR3 residues: CSASIPGWNQPQHF. The CDR3 region has the DNA TGCAGTGCTAGTATTCCAGGGTGGAATCAGCCCCAGCATTTT.

Of note for this clonotype: A single base separates this from a much larger clone, so it may be a read error. The gene calls are TRBV29-1 and TRBJ2-3; D is possibly TRBD1 (6 bases). V gave up 5 bases and J gave up 4 bases, with 16 bases separating them. The CDR3 length is 14 residues. The V gene's germline CDR1 is SQVTM and CDR2 ANQGSEA. CDR3 sequence: CSVTGLVKADTQYF. The CDR3 DNA reads as TGCAGCGTTACAGGGTTGGTAAAGGCAGATACGCAGTATTTT.